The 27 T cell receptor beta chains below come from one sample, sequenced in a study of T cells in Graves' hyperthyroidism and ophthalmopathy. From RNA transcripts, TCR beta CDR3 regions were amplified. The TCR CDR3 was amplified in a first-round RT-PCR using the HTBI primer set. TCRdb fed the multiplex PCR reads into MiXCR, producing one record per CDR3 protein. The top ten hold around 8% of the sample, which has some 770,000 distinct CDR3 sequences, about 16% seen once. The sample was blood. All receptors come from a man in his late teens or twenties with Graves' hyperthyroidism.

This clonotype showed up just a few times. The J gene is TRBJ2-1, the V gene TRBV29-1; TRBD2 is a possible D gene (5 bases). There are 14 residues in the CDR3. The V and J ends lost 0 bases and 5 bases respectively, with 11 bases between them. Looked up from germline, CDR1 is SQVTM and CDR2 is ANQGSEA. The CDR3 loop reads CSVEDPDGNNEQFF. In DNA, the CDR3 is TGCAGCGTTGAAGACCCTGACGGGAACAATGAGCAGTTCTTC.

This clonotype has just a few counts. CDR3: CASSEIPGRTDTQYF. CDR3 nucleotide sequence: TGTGCCAGCAGTGAAATTCCGGGCCGCACAGATACGCAGTATTTT. The chain combines TRBV6-1 with TRBJ2-3; no reliable D call. CDR3 size: 15 residues. From germline, CDR1 is MNHNS and CDR2 SASEGT. Trimming stripped 2 bases from V and 1 base from J, with 10 bases between.

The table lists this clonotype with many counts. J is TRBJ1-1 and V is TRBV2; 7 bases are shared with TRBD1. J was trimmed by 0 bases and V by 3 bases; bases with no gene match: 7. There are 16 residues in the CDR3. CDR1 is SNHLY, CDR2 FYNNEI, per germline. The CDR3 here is CASSDILDRMNTEAFF. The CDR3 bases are TGTGCCAGCAGTGACATATTGGACAGGATGAACACTGAAGCTTTCTTT.

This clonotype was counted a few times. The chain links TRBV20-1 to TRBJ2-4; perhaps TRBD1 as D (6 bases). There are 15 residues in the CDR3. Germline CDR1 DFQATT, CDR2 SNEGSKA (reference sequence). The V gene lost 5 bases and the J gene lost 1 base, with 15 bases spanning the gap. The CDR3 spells CSAPISGQAKNIQYF. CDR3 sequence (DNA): TGCAGTGCTCCTATCAGCGGACAGGCCAAAAACATTCAGTACTTC.

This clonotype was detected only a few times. In DNA, the CDR3 is TGCGCCAGCAGCCAAGATTTACAGACCGAGCAGTACTTC. It encodes CASSQDLQTEQYF. The V gene is TRBV4-3, the J gene TRBJ2-7, with D uncertain. This CDR3 contains 13 residues. V gave up 0 bases and J gave up 6 bases, with 9 bases separating them. Germline V gene lookup returns CDR1 LGHNA and CDR2 YSLEER.

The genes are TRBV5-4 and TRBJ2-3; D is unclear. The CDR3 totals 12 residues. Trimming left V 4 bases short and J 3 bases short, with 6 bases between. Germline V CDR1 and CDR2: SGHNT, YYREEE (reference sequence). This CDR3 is CASSIKTDTQYF. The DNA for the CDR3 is TGTGCCAGCAGCATCAAGACAGATACGCAGTATTTT.

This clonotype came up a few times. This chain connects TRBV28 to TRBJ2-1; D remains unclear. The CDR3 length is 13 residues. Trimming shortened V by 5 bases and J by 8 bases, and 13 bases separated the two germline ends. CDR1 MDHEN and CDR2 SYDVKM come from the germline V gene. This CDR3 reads CASSRPFTDEQFF. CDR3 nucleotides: TGTGCCAGCAGTCGACCCTTTACGGATGAGCAGTTCTTC.

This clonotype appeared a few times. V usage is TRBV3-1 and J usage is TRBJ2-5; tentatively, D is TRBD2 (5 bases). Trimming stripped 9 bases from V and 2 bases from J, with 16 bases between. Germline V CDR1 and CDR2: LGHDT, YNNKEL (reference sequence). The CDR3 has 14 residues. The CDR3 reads CASRDSPGQETQYF. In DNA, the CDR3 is TGTGCCAGTAGAGATTCGCCGGGGCAAGAGACCCAGTACTTC.

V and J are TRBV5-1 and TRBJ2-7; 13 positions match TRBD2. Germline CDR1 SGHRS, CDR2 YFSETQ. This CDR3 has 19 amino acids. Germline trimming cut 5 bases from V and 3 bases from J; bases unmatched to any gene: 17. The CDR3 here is CASSPRGTSGIQGGYEQYF. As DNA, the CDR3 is TGCGCCAGCAGTCCAAGGGGGACTAGCGGGATCCAAGGGGGCTACGAGCAGTACTTC.

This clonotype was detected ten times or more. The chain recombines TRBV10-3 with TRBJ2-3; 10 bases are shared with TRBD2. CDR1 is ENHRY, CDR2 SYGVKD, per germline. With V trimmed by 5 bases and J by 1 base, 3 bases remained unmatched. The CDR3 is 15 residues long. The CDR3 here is CAISPSGRGTDTQYF. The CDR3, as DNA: TGTGCCATCAGTCCCAGCGGGAGGGGCACAGATACGCAGTATTTT.

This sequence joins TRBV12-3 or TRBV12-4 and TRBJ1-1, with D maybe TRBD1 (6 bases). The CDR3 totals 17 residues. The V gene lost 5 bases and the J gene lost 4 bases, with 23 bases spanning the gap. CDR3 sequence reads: CASSPPPTGPGGTEAFF. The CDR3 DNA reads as TGTGCCAGCAGTCCCCCTCCGACAGGACCGGGAGGCACTGAAGCTTTCTTT.

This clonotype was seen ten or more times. CDR3 region: CASSQHSGTDTQYF. The DNA of the CDR3 is TGTGCCAGCAGCCAACATAGCGGCACAGATACGCAGTATTTT. This chain joins TRBV3-1 and TRBJ2-3; possible D gene TRBD2, 5 bases. The length of the CDR3 is 14 residues. The germline V gene has CDR1 LGHDT and CDR2 YNNKEL (reference sequence). Deletions cut 2 bases from V and 1 base from J, with 7 bases between.

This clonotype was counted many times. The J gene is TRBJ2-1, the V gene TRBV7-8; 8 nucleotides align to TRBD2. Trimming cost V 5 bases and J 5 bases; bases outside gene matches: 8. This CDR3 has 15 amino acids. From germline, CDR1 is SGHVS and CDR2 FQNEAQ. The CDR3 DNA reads TGTGCCAGCAGCCTAATGGGACTAGATAACAATGAGCAGTTCTTC. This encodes CASSLMGLDNNEQFF.

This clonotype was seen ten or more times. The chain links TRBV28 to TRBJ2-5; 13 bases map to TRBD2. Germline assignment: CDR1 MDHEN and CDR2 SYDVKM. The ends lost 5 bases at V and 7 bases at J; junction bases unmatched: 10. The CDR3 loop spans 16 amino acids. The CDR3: CASSPTSGRHPGTQYF. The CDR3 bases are TGTGCCAGCAGTCCGACTAGCGGGAGGCACCCCGGGACCCAGTACTTC.

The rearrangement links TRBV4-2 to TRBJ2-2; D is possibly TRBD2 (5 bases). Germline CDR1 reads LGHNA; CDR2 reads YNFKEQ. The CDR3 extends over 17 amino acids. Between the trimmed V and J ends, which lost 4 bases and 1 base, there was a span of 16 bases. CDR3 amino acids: CASSPQAVVVNTGELFF. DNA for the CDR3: TGTGCCAGCAGCCCACAAGCGGTGGTTGTGAACACCGGGGAGCTGTTTTTT.

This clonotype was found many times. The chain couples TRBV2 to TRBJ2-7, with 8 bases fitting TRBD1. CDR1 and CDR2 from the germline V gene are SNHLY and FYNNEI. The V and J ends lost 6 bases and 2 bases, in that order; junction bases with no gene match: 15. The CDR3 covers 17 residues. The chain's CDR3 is CASRLRPASGGAYEQYF. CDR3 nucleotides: TGTGCCAGCAGGCTTAGGCCTGCTTCAGGGGGCGCCTACGAGCAGTACTTC.

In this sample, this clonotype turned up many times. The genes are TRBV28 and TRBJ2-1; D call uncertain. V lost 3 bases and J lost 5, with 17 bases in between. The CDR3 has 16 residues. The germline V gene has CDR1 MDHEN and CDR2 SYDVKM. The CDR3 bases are TGTGCCAGCAGTTTGTCGGTACCGGTCACCAACAATGAGCAGTTCTTC. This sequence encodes CASSLSVPVTNNEQFF.

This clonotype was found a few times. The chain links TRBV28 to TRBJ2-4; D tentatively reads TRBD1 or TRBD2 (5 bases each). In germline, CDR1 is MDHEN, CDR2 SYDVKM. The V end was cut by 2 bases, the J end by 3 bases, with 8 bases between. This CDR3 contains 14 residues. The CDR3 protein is CASSLGTHKNIQYF. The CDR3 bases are TGTGCCAGCAGTTTAGGGACCCACAAAAACATTCAGTACTTC. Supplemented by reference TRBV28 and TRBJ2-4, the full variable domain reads DVKVTQSSRYLVKRTGEKVFLECVQDMDHENMFWYRQDPGLGLRLIYFSYDVKMKEKGDIPEGYSVSREKKERFSLILESASTNQTSMYLCASSLGTHKNIQYFGAGTRLSVL.

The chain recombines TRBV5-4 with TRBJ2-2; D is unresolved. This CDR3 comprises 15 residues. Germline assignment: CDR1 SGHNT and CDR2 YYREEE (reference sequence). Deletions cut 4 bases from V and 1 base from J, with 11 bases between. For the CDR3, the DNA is TGTGCCAGCAGCCCCCGGGCCTTGAACACCGGGGAGCTGTTTTTT. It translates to CASSPRALNTGELFF.

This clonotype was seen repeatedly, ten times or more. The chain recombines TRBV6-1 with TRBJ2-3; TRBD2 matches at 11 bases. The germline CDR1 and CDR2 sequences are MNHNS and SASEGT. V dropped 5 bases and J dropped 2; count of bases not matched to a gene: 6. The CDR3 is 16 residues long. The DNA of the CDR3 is TGTGCCAGCAGTCTCGGACTAGCGGGTAACACAGATACGCAGTATTTT. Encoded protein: CASSLGLAGNTDTQYF.

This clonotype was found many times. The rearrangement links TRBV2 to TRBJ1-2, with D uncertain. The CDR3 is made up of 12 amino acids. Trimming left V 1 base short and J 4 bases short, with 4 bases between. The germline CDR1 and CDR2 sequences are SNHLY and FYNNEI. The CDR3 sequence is CASSEGTYGYTF. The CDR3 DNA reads TGTGCCAGCAGTGAAGGAACCTATGGCTACACCTTC.

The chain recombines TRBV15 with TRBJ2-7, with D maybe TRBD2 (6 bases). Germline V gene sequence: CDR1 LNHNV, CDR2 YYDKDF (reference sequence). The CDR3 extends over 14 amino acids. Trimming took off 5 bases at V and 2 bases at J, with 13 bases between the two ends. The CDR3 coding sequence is TGTGCCACCAGCGAATCGACTAGTACCTACGAGCAGTACTTC. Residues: CATSESTSTYEQYF.

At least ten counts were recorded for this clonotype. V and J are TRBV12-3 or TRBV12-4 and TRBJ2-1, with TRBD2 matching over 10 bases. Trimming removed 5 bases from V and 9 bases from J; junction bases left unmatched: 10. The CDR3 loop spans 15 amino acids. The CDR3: CASSPRSGRAVEQFF. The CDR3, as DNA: TGTGCCAGCAGTCCACGGAGCGGGAGGGCCGTTGAGCAGTTCTTC.

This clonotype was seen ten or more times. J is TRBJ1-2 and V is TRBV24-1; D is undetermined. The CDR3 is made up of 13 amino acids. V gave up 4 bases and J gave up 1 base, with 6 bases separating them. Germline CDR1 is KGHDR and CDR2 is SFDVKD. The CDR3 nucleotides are TGTGCCACCAGTGAACGGCTTAACTATGGCTACACCTTC. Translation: CATSERLNYGYTF.

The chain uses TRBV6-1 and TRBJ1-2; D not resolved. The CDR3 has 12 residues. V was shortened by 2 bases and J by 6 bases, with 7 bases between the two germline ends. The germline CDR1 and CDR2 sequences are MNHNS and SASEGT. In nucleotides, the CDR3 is TGTGCCAGCAGTGAACCGGGTGATGGCTACACCTTC. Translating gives CASSEPGDGYTF.

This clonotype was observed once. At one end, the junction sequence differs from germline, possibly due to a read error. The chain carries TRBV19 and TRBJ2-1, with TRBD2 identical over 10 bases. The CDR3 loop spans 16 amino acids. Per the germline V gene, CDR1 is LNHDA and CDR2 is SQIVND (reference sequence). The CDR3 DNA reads TGTGCCAGTAGTATGAGGACTAGCGGATCCTACAATGAGCAGTCCTTC. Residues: CASSMRTSGSYNEQSF.

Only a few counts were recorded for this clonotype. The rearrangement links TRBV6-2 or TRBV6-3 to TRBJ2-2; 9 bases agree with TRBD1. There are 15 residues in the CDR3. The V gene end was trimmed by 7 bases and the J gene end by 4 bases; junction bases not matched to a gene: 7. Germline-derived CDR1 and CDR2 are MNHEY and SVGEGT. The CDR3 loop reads CASIRDREVTGELFF. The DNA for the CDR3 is TGTGCCAGCATTCGGGACAGGGAGGTCACCGGGGAGCTGTTTTTT.